The source of this TCR beta chain is a study of response to subunit inactivated influenza vaccine listed by TCRdb under 2018. Turning to the overall study: The study used deep quantitative T cell receptor repertoire profiling to track responses to a trivalent subunit inactivated influenza vaccine.

On the study overall, not on this receptor specifically: According to the authors, only a limited number of new T cells may be recruited by each seasonal influenza vaccination.

This clonotype was counted at least ten times. What this receptor recognizes is not known. Nothing much larger sits one base from this clone, and base qualities are not available. CDR1 and CDR2, looked up from the germline V gene, are SGHRS and YFSETQ. V and J are trimmed by 1 base and 4 bases, and the gene matches miss 10 bases of the junction. The CDR3 spans 17 residues, from the cysteine through the phenylalanine. The sequence is cut down to CDR3 DNA, 51 bases in frame from base 1. The library was prepared using RT-PCR. These reads were obtained on an Illumina HiSeq 2500. TCRdb handled the public reads itself, with Q25 trimming in fastp and clone calling in MiXCR, and kept productive beta chains. Each record represents a unique CDR3 protein, reported with the most common genes and DNA among its rows. In all, the sample holds more than 400,000 distinct CDR3 sequences, and under 8.5% of those were seen once. The top ten clonotypes cover over 10% of the sample.

The sequence is built from TRBV5-1 and TRBJ2-2; TRBD2 matches 7 bases in the middle. The TCR comes from a man aged 50 to 69 who received an inactivated influenza vaccine. Donor details come from another sample of the same person, matched by shared clones. Source: PBMCs from blood, taken around 25 months after vaccination. The CDR3 region: CASSLMVRTSGTGELFF. At the DNA level, the sequence is TGCGCCAGCAGCTTGATGGTTAGGACTAGTGGCACCGGGGAGCTGTTTTTT. The variable domain in full, with residues beyond the CDR3 obtained from the reference TRBV5-1 and TRBJ2-2 genes, is KAGVTQTPRYLIKTRGQQVTLSCSPISGHRSVSWYQQTPGQGLQFLFEYFSETQRNKGNFPGRFSGRQFSNSRSEMNVSTLELGDSALYLCASSLMVRTSGTGELFFGEGSRLTVL.